These 21 T cell receptor beta chains share one sample of origin, sequenced in a study of blood T cell repertoires in COVID-19. The table came from immunoSEQ multiplex PCR; TCRdb's copy has only in-frame clones and leaves some out. The sample contains some 200,000 clones, approximately 82% of which appear only once. The sequencing sample was made of peripheral blood. The receptors originated from a human donor in a cohort sampled during active COVID-19.

This sequence joins TRBV4-1 and TRBJ2-5; 7 bases match TRBD2. The J segment lost 5 bases and the V segment lost 0 bases, leaving 6 bases of the junction unmatched. CDR3 length: 15 residues. The germline V gene has CDR1 MGHRA and CDR2 YSYEKL. This CDR3 reads CASSQELAGVETQYF. The CDR3 DNA sequence: TGCGCCAGCAGCCAAGAATTAGCGGGCGTCGAGACCCAGTACTTC.

The J gene is TRBJ2-1, the V gene TRBV7-8; the match to TRBD2 covers 8 bases. The CDR3 consists of 15 residues. V was pared by 5 bases and J by 6 bases, with 9 bases of the junction left unmatched. Germline V gives CDR1 SGHVS, CDR2 FQNEAQ. CDR3 DNA sequence: TGTGCCAGCAGCCCCACCGCGGGAGGCTTCAATGAGCAGTTCTTC. Encoded protein: CASSPTAGGFNEQFF.

V and J are TRBV7-2 and TRBJ2-4, with 9 positions matching TRBD1. Germline V gene sequence: CDR1 SGHTA, CDR2 FQGNSA. The CDR3 spans 18 residues. Germline trimming cut 1 base from V and 2 bases from J; bases unmatched to any gene: 9. The CDR3 coding sequence is TGTGCCAGCAGCTTAGATGGGACAGGGTATCGTACCAAAAACATTCAGTACTTC. Translating it yields CASSLDGTGYRTKNIQYF.

The sample holds a few counts of this clone. The V gene is TRBV30, the J gene TRBJ1-3; 10 bases agree with TRBD1. V shed 5 bases, J shed 3 bases, and the junction held 10 bases outside the gene matches. Germline V CDR1 and CDR2: GTSNPN, SVGIG (reference sequence). This CDR3 spans 16 amino acids. The CDR3 nucleotides are TGTGCCTGGGAGACAGGGGGCGCATTGTTTGGAAACACCATATATTTT. It specifies CAWETGGALFGNTIYF.

This chain links TRBV24-1 with TRBJ2-2; perhaps TRBD2 as D (6 bases). The V end lost 8 bases, the J end lost 6 bases, and 12 bases lay between the germline ends. The CDR3 is 13 amino acids. CDR1 and CDR2 from the germline V gene are KGHDR and SFDVKD. The CDR3: CATTPGEAGELFF. The CDR3 DNA reads TGTGCCACCACCCCGGGGGAAGCCGGGGAGCTGTTTTTT.

The gene calls are TRBV6-5 and TRBJ1-6; no clear D. The CDR3 length is 13 residues. V lost 2 bases and J lost 7, with 6 bases in between. Germline-derived CDR1 and CDR2 are MNHEY and SVGAGI. The CDR3, as DNA: TGTGCCAGCAGTTACGAGGCCAATTCACCCCTCCACTTT. It specifies CASSYEANSPLHF.

The genes are TRBV28 and TRBJ1-4; D gene unclear. Germline loops: CDR1 MDHEN, CDR2 SYDVKM. Trimming pared 0 bases from V and 8 bases from J, leaving 7 bases between. The CDR3 covers 13 residues. This CDR3 is CASSLWRGEKLFF. The DNA for the CDR3 is TGTGCCAGCAGTTTATGGCGAGGGGAAAAACTGTTTTTT.

This clone was seen only a few times. The chain has TRBV27 and TRBJ2-2; D possibly corresponds to TRBD1 (5 bases). This CDR3 spans 17 amino acids. Trimming removed 7 bases at V and 3 bases at J, with 21 bases between. In germline, CDR1 is MNHEY, CDR2 SMNVEV (reference sequence). The CDR3: CASTLTGTQGYTGELFF. The CDR3 nucleotides read TGTGCCAGCACCCTCACCGGTACGCAGGGTTACACCGGGGAGCTGTTTTTT.

The chain is built from TRBV12-3 or TRBV12-4 and TRBJ2-7; possible D gene TRBD1, 5 bases. The CDR3 sequence is 13 residues long. Trimming took 3 bases from V and 4 from J, leaving 10 bases between them. This CDR3 is CASSLTQGYEQYF. CDR3 DNA sequence: TGTGCCAGCAGTTTGACTCAGGGATACGAGCAGTACTTC.

The rearrangement links TRBV7-2 to TRBJ1-1; possibly TRBD1 for D (5 bases). Per the germline V gene, CDR1 is SGHTA and CDR2 is FQGNSA. V dropped 3 bases and J dropped 5 bases, with 10 bases sitting between them. The CDR3 loop spans 13 amino acids. The CDR3 protein is CASSFPGRTEAFF. Written as DNA, the CDR3 is TGTGCCAGCAGCTTTCCAGGGAGGACTGAAGCTTTCTTT.

This clone has at least ten counts. This chain joins TRBV29-1 and TRBJ1-1; a weak D match, TRBD1 (5 bases). Germline values: CDR1 SQVTM, CDR2 ANQGSEA. Deletions cut 7 bases from V and 0 bases from J, with 9 bases between. The CDR3 runs 12 residues. CDR3: CSARGLNTEAFF. The CDR3 nucleotides read TGCAGCGCGAGGGGATTGAACACTGAAGCTTTCTTT.

This clone was counted ten times or more. In the same sample, other DNA sequences code for this CDR3. The chain recombines TRBV3-1 (or the pseudogene TRBV3-2) with TRBJ2-5; TRBD1 is a possible D gene (6 bases). The V end lost 2 bases, the J end lost 2 bases, and 9 bases lay between the germline ends. Germline V gene lookup returns CDR1 LGHDT and CDR2 YNNKEL (reference sequence). The CDR3 runs 14 residues. CDR3 sequence: CASSQQGPQETQYF. The CDR3 nucleotides read TGTGCCAGCAGCCAACAGGGGCCGCAAGAGACCCAGTACTTC.

The chain uses TRBV28 and TRBJ2-1, with 9 positions matching TRBD1. The CDR3 has 15 amino acids. Trimming removed 8 bases from V and 5 bases from J; junction bases left unmatched: 10. Germline CDR1 is MDHEN and CDR2 is SYDVKM. CDR3 bases: TGTGCCAGCCGAACACAGGGGGCGACAAACAATGAGCAGTTCTTC. Amino acid sequence: CASRTQGATNNEQFF.

This chain links TRBV5-1 with TRBJ2-4, with 9 bases aligning to TRBD1. Germline V gives CDR1 SGHRS, CDR2 YFSETQ. V was clipped by 5 bases and J by 6 bases; unmatched bases: 12. This CDR3 contains 16 residues. As DNA, the CDR3 is TGCGCCAGCAGTTCTAATCCGACAGGGGGTTTAAACATTCAGTACTTC. It specifies CASSSNPTGGLNIQYF.

For the CDR3, the DNA is TGTGCCTGGCCTCCAGGGGGAAGCAATCAGCCCCAGCATTTT. Its protein is CAWPPGGSNQPQHF. The genes are TRBV30 and TRBJ1-5; 7 bases are shared with TRBD1. The trim removed 5 bases at V and 1 base at J, leaving 5 bases unmatched. The CDR3 is made up of 14 amino acids. Germline CDR1 reads GTSNPN; CDR2 reads SVGIG (reference sequence).

This clone was seen only once. V gene TRBV7-2 combines with J gene TRBJ2-7, with 12 bases fitting TRBD1. CDR1 is SGHTA and CDR2 is FQGNSA in the germline V gene. The CDR3 runs to 15 residues. J lost 3 bases, V lost 5 bases, and 5 bases had no gene match. This CDR3 is CASSGDRGHYYEQYF. The DNA of the CDR3 is TGTGCCAGCAGCGGGGACAGGGGGCACTACTACGAGCAGTACTTC.

The DNA of the CDR3 is TGTGCCAGCAGCTTAGGCGGGGCCCGGGCCGAAAAACTGTTTTTT. This translates into CASSLGGARAEKLFF. The V gene is TRBV7-2, the J gene TRBJ1-4; possible D gene TRBD1, 5 bases. The CDR3 runs 15 residues. Germline loops: CDR1 SGHTA, CDR2 FQGNSA. Trimming cost V 1 base and J 8 bases, with 14 bases left between them.

The J gene is TRBJ1-4, the V gene TRBV30; perhaps TRBD1 as D (6 bases). The CDR3 totals 15 residues. Trimming removed 3 bases at V and 4 bases at J, with 15 bases between. In germline, CDR1 is GTSNPN, CDR2 SVGIG (reference sequence). The CDR3 region is CAWRVPGDINEKLFF. The CDR3 DNA follows: TGTGCCTGGAGGGTACCAGGGGACATTAATGAAAAACTGTTTTTT.

The chain links TRBV28 to TRBJ1-4, with no clear D. V was clipped by 8 bases and J by 8 bases, with 18 bases between them. The CDR3 runs to 14 residues. CDR1 and CDR2 (germline): MDHEN, SYDVKM. The CDR3 spells CASGVRRGREKLFF. The CDR3 nucleotides are TGTGCCAGCGGCGTTCGGAGAGGAAGGGAAAAACTGTTTTTT.

The chain couples TRBV19 to TRBJ1-5, with D uncertain. The length of the CDR3 is 15 residues. The V gene's germline CDR1 is LNHDA and CDR2 SQIVND (reference sequence). Trimming left V 4 bases short and J 5 bases short, with 15 bases between. This CDR3 reads CASSSYSPGYQPQHF. DNA of the CDR3: TGTGCCAGTAGTAGCTACTCGCCTGGTTATCAGCCCCAGCATTTT. Full variable domain (rest looked up from reference TRBV19 and TRBJ1-5): DGGITQSPKYLFRKEGQNVTLSCEQNLNHDAMYWYRQDPGQGLRLIYYSQIVNDFQKGDIAEGYSVSREKKESFPLTVTSAQKNPTAFYLCASSSYSPGYQPQHFGDGTRLSIL.

This sequence joins TRBV4-2 and TRBJ1-1, with 8 positions matching TRBD1. The CDR3 runs to 15 residues. The germline V gene encodes CDR1 LGHNA and CDR2 YNFKEQ. V lost 4 bases to trimming and J lost 3 bases; unmatched junction nucleotides: 7. CDR3 loop: CASSPRTGQYTEAFF. The DNA of the CDR3 is TGTGCCAGCAGCCCCCGGACAGGGCAATACACTGAAGCTTTCTTT.